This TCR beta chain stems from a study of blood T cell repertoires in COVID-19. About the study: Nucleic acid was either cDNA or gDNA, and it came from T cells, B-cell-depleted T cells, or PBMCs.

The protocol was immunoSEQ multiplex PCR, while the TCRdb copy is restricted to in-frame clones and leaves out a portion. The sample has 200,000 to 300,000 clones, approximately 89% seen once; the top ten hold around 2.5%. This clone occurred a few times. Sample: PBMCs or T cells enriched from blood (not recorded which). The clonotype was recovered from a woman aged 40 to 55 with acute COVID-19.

In nucleotides, the CDR3 is TGTGCCAGCACCCCAGGTTGGGGGGGCGAGCAGTACTTC. It specifies CASTPGWGGEQYF. The chain is built from TRBV12-3 or TRBV12-4 and TRBJ2-7; 7 positions agree with TRBD2. The CDR3 is made up of 13 amino acids. V lost 7 bases, J lost 6 bases, and 9 bases stayed unmatched.